This T cell receptor (beta chain) was retrieved from a study of blood T cell repertoires in COVID-19. The wider study: From the United States, Italy and Spain came samples of acute and convalescent COVID-19. T cells, B-cell-depleted T cells, or PBMCs supplied cDNA or gDNA.

Trimming at V came to 5 bases and at J to 4 bases, leaving 5 bases not matched to a gene. The germline V gene encodes CDR1 SGHNT and CDR2 YYREEE (reference sequence). There are 13 residues in the CDR3. Under the authors' procedure: Amplifying reference gene primers gave estimates of nucleated cell counts. Sequenced by immunoSEQ multiplex PCR; TCRdb stores in-frame clones only, minus some. V and J calls plus clone size are reproduced from that table; the DNA served to infer D and trimming. The sample consists of 60,000 to 90,000 clones, around 88% of them appearing once. Material for sequencing was peripheral blood. This rearrangement joins TRBV5-4 to TRBJ2-5, with TRBD2 matching over 7 bases. The receptor's source is a human donor in a cohort sampled during active COVID-19. CDR3 bases: TGTGCCAGCAGTATAGCGGGTGTAGAGACCCAGTACTTC. It codes for CASSIAGVETQYF. The whole variable domain, remainder taken from reference TRBV5-4 and TRBJ2-5, is ETGVTQSPTHLIKTRGQQVTLRCSSQSGHNTVSWYQQALGQGPQFIFQYYREEENGRGNFPPRFSGLQFPNYSSELNVNALELDDSALYLCASSIAGVETQYFGPGTRLLVL.